The text below deals with one T cell receptor beta chain. Its antigen is not identified. These data come from a study of Ad26.COV2.S vaccination and SARS-CoV-2 variants. Study details: Doses of Ad26.COV2.S were injected into muscle once or twice, 56 days apart.

Method: immunoSEQ multiplex PCR; TCRdb's copy keeps in-frame clones and lacks some. The sample carries 350,000 to 500,000 clones, approximately 90% recorded once. Trimming stripped 2 bases from V and 7 bases from J, with 12 bases between. CDR1 and CDR2 from the germline V gene are SGHTA and FQGTGA. The CDR3 is 13 amino acids. Regarding the study as a whole: There was a possibility that the TCR breadth and depth analyses underestimated total T cell responses.

The treatment here: approximately 18 received Ad26.COV2.S at low or high dose, single or two shots; roughly five received placebo; per-sample allocation not given. Collection of the samples took place on day 63 after the first injection of vaccine or placebo. This specimen was peripheral blood, taken in a trial of Ad26.COV2.S vaccine versus placebo. The V gene is TRBV7-3, the J gene TRBJ2-7; possibly TRBD2 for D (6 bases). The receptor's source is a person between 18 and 59 years old who received the Ad26.COV2.S COVID-19 vaccine or a placebo. CDR3 in DNA: TGTGCCAGCAGCTTATTGGCGGGGAGGGAGCAGTACTTC. It translates to CASSLLAGREQYF.